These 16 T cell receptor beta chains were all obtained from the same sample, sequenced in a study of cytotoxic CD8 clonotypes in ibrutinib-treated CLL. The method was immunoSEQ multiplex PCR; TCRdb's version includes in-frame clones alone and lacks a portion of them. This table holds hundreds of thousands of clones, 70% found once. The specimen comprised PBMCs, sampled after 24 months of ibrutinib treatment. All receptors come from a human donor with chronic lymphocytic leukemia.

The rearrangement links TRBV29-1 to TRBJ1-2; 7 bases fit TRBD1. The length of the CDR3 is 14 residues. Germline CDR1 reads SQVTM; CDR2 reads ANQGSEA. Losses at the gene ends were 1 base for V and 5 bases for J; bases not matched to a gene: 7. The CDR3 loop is CSVEAGTAVYGYTF. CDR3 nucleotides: TGCAGCGTTGAAGCCGGGACAGCAGTTTATGGCTACACCTTC.

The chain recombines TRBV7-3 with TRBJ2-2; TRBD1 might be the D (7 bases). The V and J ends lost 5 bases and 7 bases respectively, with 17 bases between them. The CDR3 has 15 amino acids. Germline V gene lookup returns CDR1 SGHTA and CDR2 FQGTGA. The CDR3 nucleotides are TGTGCCAGCAGCATCGGGACAGCGGGTATCGGGGAGCTGTTTTTT. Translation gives CASSIGTAGIGELFF. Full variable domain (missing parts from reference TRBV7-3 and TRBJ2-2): GAGVSQTPSNKVTEKGKYVELRCDPISGHTALYWYRQSLGQGPEFLIYFQGTGAADDSGLPNDRFFAVRPEGSVSTLKIQRTERGDSAVYLCASSIGTAGIGELFFGEGSRLTVL.

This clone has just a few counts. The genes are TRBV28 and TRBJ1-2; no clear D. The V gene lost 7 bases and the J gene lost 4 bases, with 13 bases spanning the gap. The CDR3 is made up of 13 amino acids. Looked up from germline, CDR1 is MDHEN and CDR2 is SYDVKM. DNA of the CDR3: TGTGCCAGCACCCGGGCAGGAGCCTATGGCTACACCTTC. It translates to CASTRAGAYGYTF.

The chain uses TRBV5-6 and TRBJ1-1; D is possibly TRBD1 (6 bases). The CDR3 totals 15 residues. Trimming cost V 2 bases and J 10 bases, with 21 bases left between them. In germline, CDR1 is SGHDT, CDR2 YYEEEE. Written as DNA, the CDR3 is TGTGCCAGCAGCTTAAGGCAGCTGGGGGCAGGACGAGCTTTCTTT. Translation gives CASSLRQLGAGRAFF.

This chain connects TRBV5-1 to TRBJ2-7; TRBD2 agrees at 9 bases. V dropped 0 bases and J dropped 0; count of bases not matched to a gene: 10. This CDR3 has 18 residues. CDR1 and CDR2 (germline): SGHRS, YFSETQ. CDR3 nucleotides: TGCGCCAGCAGCTTGGATGAATATGTAGCGGGGGACTCCTACGAGCAGTACTTC. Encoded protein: CASSLDEYVAGDSYEQYF. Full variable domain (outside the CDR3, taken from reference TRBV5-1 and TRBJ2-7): KAGVTQTPRYLIKTRGQQVTLSCSPISGHRSVSWYQQTPGQGLQFLFEYFSETQRNKGNFPGRFSGRQFSNSRSEMNVSTLELGDSALYLCASSLDEYVAGDSYEQYFGPGTRLTVT.

CDR3 loop: CASSLWGTGGANVLTF. The DNA for the CDR3 is TGTGCCAGCAGCTTATGGGGAACCGGTGGGGCCAACGTCCTGACTTTC. This chain links TRBV7-3 with TRBJ2-6; D call uncertain. From germline, CDR1 is SGHTA and CDR2 FQGTGA. The V end was cut by 2 bases, the J end by 3 bases, with 11 bases between. The CDR3 length is 16 residues. Based on the CDR3 plus reference TRBV7-3 and TRBJ2-6, the full variable domain is GAGVSQTPSNKVTEKGKYVELRCDPISGHTALYWYRQSLGQGPEFLIYFQGTGAADDSGLPNDRFFAVRPEGSVSTLKIQRTERGDSAVYLCASSLWGTGGANVLTFGAGSRLTVL.

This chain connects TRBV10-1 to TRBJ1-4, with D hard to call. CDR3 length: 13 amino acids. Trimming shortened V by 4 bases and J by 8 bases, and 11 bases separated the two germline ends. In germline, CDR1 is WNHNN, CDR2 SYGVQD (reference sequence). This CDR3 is CASSARSGEKLFF. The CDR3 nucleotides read TGCGCCAGCAGTGCTCGGAGTGGAGAAAAACTGTTTTTT.

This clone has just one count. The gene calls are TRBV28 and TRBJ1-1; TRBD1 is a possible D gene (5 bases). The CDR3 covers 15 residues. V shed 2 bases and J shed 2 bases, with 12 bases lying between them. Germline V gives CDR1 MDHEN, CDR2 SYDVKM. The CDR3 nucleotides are TGTGCCAGCAGTTTACCCCCGGGGGTCAACACTGAAGCTTTCTTT. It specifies CASSLPPGVNTEAFF.

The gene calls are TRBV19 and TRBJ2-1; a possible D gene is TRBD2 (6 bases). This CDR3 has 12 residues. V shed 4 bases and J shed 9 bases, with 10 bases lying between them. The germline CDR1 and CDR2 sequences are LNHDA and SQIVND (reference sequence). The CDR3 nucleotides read TGTGCCAGTAGTAGGACTACTCGTGAGCAGTTCTTC. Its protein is CASSRTTREQFF.

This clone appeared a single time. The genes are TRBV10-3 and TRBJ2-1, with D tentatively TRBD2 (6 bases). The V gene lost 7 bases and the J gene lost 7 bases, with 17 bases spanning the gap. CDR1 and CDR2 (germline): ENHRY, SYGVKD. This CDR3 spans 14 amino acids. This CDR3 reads CAITERLGGNEQFF. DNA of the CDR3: TGTGCCATCACCGAAAGACTAGGCGGTAATGAGCAGTTCTTC.

CDR3 sequence: CASSNQETQYF. The CDR3 nucleotides read TGTGCCAGCAGTAACCAAGAGACCCAGTACTTC. The rearrangement uses TRBV28 and TRBJ2-5; no clear D. Trimming shortened V by 5 bases and J by 0 bases, and 1 base separated the two germline ends. The CDR3 consists of 11 residues. Germline CDR1 reads MDHEN; CDR2 reads SYDVKM. The full variable domain, completed using reference TRBV28 and TRBJ2-5, is DVKVTQSSRYLVKRTGEKVFLECVQDMDHENMFWYRQDPGLGLRLIYFSYDVKMKEKGDIPEGYSVSREKKERFSLILESASTNQTSMYLCASSNQETQYFGPGTRLLVL.

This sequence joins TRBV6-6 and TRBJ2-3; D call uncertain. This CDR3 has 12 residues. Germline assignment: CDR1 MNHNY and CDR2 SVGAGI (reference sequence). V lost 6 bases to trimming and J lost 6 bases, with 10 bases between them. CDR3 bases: TGTGCCAGCAGCTATACGAAGGATACGCAGTATTTT. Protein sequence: CASSYTKDTQYF.

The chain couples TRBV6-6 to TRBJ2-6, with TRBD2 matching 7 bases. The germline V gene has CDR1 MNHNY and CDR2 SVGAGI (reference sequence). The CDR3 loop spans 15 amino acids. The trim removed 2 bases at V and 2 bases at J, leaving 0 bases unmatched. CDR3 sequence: CASSYRGAGANVLTF. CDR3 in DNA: TGTGCCAGCAGTTACCGGGGGGCTGGGGCCAACGTCCTGACTTTC.

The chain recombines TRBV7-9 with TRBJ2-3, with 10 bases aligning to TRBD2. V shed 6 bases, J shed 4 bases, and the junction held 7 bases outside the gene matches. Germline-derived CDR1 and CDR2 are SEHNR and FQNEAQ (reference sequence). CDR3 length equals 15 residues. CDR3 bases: TGTGCCAGCAGTCCTAGCGGGAGCATCTCAGATACGCAGTATTTT. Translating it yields CASSPSGSISDTQYF.

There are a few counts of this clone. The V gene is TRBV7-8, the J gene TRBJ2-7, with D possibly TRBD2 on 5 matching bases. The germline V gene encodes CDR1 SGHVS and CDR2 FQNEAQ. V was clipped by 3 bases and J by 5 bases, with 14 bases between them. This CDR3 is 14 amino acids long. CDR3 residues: CASSFYEGADEQYF. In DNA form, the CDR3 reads TGTGCCAGCAGCTTTTACGAGGGAGCAGACGAGCAGTACTTC.

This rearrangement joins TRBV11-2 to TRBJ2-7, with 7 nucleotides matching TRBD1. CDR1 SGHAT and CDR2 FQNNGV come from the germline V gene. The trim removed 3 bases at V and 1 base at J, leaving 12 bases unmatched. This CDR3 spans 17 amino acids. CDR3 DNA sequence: TGTGCCAGCAGCTTCGGGGACAGTCTGTTTGGGTCCTACGAGCAGTACTTC. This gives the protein CASSFGDSLFGSYEQYF.